A selection of T cell receptor beta chains follows, all from one sample in a study of shared clonotypes between healthy human individuals. Method: immunoSEQ multiplex PCR; TCRdb's copy keeps in-frame clones and lacks some. The sample consists of about 2.4 million clones, 80% to 95% of them appearing once. Sequenced: naive CD4+ T cells from PBMCs. The receptors were gathered from a man between 18 and 29 years old in good health. Some clones in this sample may be carry-over from other donors' samples. Both conserved end residues are part of each CDR3. Each record gives: J gene, clone size, V gene, D gene, CDR3 protein, CDR3 DNA. The D gene is left open where the match is weak. A row's size may be missing; if present it is once, few, many or a size class.

J gene: TRBJ1-4; clone size: -; V gene: TRBV4-3; D gene: -; CDR3 protein: CASSRALGPSGQLFF; CDR3 DNA: TGCGCCAGCAGCCGCGCCCTGGGGCCCAGTGGTCAACTGTTTTTT
J gene: TRBJ2-3; clone size: -; V gene: TRBV6-8; D gene: -; CDR3 protein: CASSRLVRRPREDTQYF; CDR3 DNA: TGTGCCAGCAGTAGGCTAGTCCGTCGCCCCCGGGAGGATACGCAGTATTTT
J gene: TRBJ2-1; clone size: few; V gene: TRBV14; D gene: -; CDR3 protein: CASSQGLIWFF; CDR3 DNA: TGTGCCAGCAGCCAAGGGTTAATTTGGTTCTTC
J gene: TRBJ2-7; clone size: -; V gene: TRBV5-1; D gene: -; CDR3 protein: CASSLYLASEQYF; CDR3 DNA: TGCGCCAGCAGCTTGTACCTAGCGTCCGAGCAGTACTTC
J gene: TRBJ2-5; clone size: -; V gene: TRBV15; D gene: TRBD2; CDR3 protein: CATSQRAGAGVTQYF; CDR3 DNA: TGTGCCACCAGCCAGAGGGCGGGAGCGGGGGTGACCCAGTACTTC
J gene: TRBJ2-1; clone size: -; V gene: TRBV11-3; D gene: TRBD2; CDR3 protein: CASSLGREGNEQFF; CDR3 DNA: TGTGCCAGCAGCTTAGGGCGGGAGGGCAATGAGCAGTTCTTC
J gene: TRBJ2-7; clone size: -; V gene: TRBV28; D gene: -; CDR3 protein: CASRGSGGEQYF; CDR3 DNA: TGTGCCAGCAGGGGCAGTGGGGGGGAGCAGTACTTC
J gene: TRBJ2-1; clone size: -; V gene: TRBV7-3; D gene: -; CDR3 protein: CASTWARGSYNEQFF; CDR3 DNA: TGTGCCAGCACCTGGGCTAGAGGATCCTACAATGAGCAGTTCTTC
J gene: TRBJ1-2; clone size: -; V gene: TRBV5-1; D gene: -; CDR3 protein: CASSLVVGAYGYTF; CDR3 DNA: TGCGCCAGCAGCTTGGTTGTCGGGGCGTATGGCTACACCTTC
J gene: TRBJ2-1; clone size: once; V gene: TRBV6-5; D gene: TRBD2; CDR3 protein: CASSYLGLAGYNEQFF; CDR3 DNA: TGTGCCAGCAGTTACCTCGGACTAGCGGGATACAATGAGCAGTTCTTC
J gene: TRBJ1-1; clone size: -; V gene: TRBV2; D gene: -; CDR3 protein: CASSEQVNTEAFF; CDR3 DNA: TGTGCCAGCAGTGAGCAAGTGAACACTGAAGCTTTCTTT
J gene: TRBJ2-3; clone size: -; V gene: TRBV7-3; D gene: -; CDR3 protein: CASSLTSGSTDTQYF; CDR3 DNA: TGTGCCAGCAGCCTAACCAGCGGGAGCACAGATACGCAGTATTTT
J gene: TRBJ1-2; clone size: -; V gene: TRBV5-1; D gene: TRBD1; CDR3 protein: CASSDRDRGRYGYTF; CDR3 DNA: TGCGCCAGCAGCGACCGGGACAGGGGACGCTATGGCTACACCTTC
J gene: TRBJ1-1; clone size: once; V gene: TRBV6-5; D gene: -; CDR3 protein: CASSYFGGSQAFF; CDR3 DNA: TGTGCCAGCAGTTACTTCGGGGGATCCCAAGCTTTCTTT
J gene: TRBJ2-3; clone size: -; V gene: TRBV5-4; D gene: -; CDR3 protein: CASSGADTQYF; CDR3 DNA: TGTGCCAGCAGCGGGGCAGATACGCAGTATTTT
J gene: TRBJ1-1; clone size: -; V gene: TRBV19; D gene: -; CDR3 protein: CASSEFTGMNTEAFF; CDR3 DNA: TGTGCCAGTAGCGAATTTACAGGCATGAACACTGAAGCTTTCTTT
J gene: TRBJ1-2; clone size: once; V gene: TRBV4-1; D gene: -; CDR3 protein: CASSQVTLTGYGYTF; CDR3 DNA: TGCGCCAGCAGCCAAGTAACTCTCACCGGTTATGGCTACACCTTC
J gene: TRBJ2-5; clone size: -; V gene: TRBV4-3; D gene: TRBD1; CDR3 protein: CASSQGTGWETQYF; CDR3 DNA: TGCGCCAGCAGCCAAGGGACAGGGTGGGAGACCCAGTACTTC
J gene: TRBJ2-5; clone size: -; V gene: TRBV7-9; D gene: TRBD2; CDR3 protein: CASSVAGGQETQYF; CDR3 DNA: TGTGCCAGCAGCGTCGCGGGGGGACAAGAGACCCAGTACTTC
J gene: TRBJ1-3; clone size: -; V gene: TRBV10-2; D gene: -; CDR3 protein: CASNSRTDSGNTIYF; CDR3 DNA: TGCGCCAGCAATTCTAGGACAGACTCTGGAAACACCATATATTTT
J gene: TRBJ2-1; clone size: -; V gene: TRBV7-9; D gene: TRBD2; CDR3 protein: CASSGTSGNEQFF; CDR3 DNA: TGTGCCAGCTCCGGGACTAGCGGGAATGAGCAGTTCTTC
J gene: TRBJ2-3; clone size: -; V gene: TRBV7-2; D gene: TRBD2; CDR3 protein: CASIRGRHTDTQYF; CDR3 DNA: TGTGCCAGCATCCGCGGGAGGCATACAGATACGCAGTATTTT
J gene: TRBJ2-2; clone size: -; V gene: TRBV28; D gene: TRBD2; CDR3 protein: CASSSYRGGLNTGELFF; CDR3 DNA: TGTGCCAGCAGTTCCTACCGGGGGGGTCTCAACACCGGGGAGCTGTTTTTT
J gene: TRBJ1-1; clone size: -; V gene: TRBV20-1; D gene: -; CDR3 protein: CSARDRLEAFF; CDR3 DNA: TGCAGTGCTAGAGATCGTCTAGAAGCTTTCTTT
J gene: TRBJ2-7; clone size: -; V gene: TRBV28; D gene: TRBD2; CDR3 protein: CASSGDLAGIPYEQYF; CDR3 DNA: TGTGCCAGCAGTGGGGACTTAGCGGGGATCCCCTACGAGCAGTACTTC
J gene: TRBJ1-2; clone size: -; V gene: TRBV10-2; D gene: -; CDR3 protein: CASSDNRVGYGYTF; CDR3 DNA: TGCGCCAGCAGTGACAACAGGGTCGGCTATGGCTACACCTTC
J gene: TRBJ2-7; clone size: -; V gene: TRBV6-5; D gene: -; CDR3 protein: CASSYSVKSYEQYF; CDR3 DNA: TGTGCCAGCAGTTACTCGGTCAAATCCTACGAGCAGTACTTC
J gene: TRBJ1-1; clone size: -; V gene: TRBV6-5; D gene: -; CDR3 protein: CASTQGPGPVTEAFF; CDR3 DNA: TGTGCCAGCACCCAGGGGCCAGGACCGGTCACTGAAGCTTTCTTT
J gene: TRBJ2-1; clone size: -; V gene: TRBV2; D gene: TRBD1; CDR3 protein: CASRGTDYNEQFF; CDR3 DNA: TGTGCCAGCAGAGGGACAGACTACAATGAGCAGTTCTTC
J gene: TRBJ1-1; clone size: once; V gene: TRBV2; D gene: -; CDR3 protein: CASSDWGARTEAFF; CDR3 DNA: TGTGCCAGCAGTGACTGGGGGGCGCGGACTGAAGCTTTCTTT
J gene: TRBJ2-5; clone size: -; V gene: TRBV29-1; D gene: -; CDR3 protein: CSVMDGEETQYF; CDR3 DNA: TGCAGCGTGATGGACGGGGAAGAGACCCAGTACTTC
J gene: TRBJ2-7; clone size: -; V gene: TRBV30; D gene: -; CDR3 protein: CAWSSTLTYEQYF; CDR3 DNA: TGTGCCTGGAGTTCGACACTTACCTACGAGCAGTACTTC
J gene: TRBJ1-4; clone size: -; V gene: TRBV5-1; D gene: -; CDR3 protein: CASSSGQPATNEKLFF; CDR3 DNA: TGCGCCAGCAGCTCCGGACAGCCTGCAACTAATGAAAAACTGTTTTTT
J gene: TRBJ2-2; clone size: -; V gene: TRBV5-1; D gene: TRBD2; CDR3 protein: CASSHPGLADGELFF; CDR3 DNA: TGCGCCAGCAGCCACCCGGGACTAGCGGACGGGGAGCTGTTTTTT
J gene: TRBJ2-7; clone size: -; V gene: TRBV6-5; D gene: TRBD2; CDR3 protein: CASSSGTSGSREQYF; CDR3 DNA: TGTGCCAGCAGTTCAGGGACTAGCGGGAGTAGGGAGCAGTACTTC
J gene: TRBJ2-1; clone size: -; V gene: TRBV19; D gene: TRBD2; CDR3 protein: CASNSHTSGYNEQFF; CDR3 DNA: TGTGCCAGTAACTCGCACACTAGCGGGTACAATGAGCAGTTCTTC
J gene: TRBJ2-2; clone size: -; V gene: TRBV7-2; D gene: TRBD2; CDR3 protein: CASSSAGGQVTGELFF; CDR3 DNA: TGTGCCAGCAGCTCAGCGGGAGGGCAGGTCACCGGGGAGCTGTTTTTT
J gene: TRBJ2-7; clone size: -; V gene: TRBV28; D gene: TRBD1; CDR3 protein: CASSLGTGYEQYF; CDR3 DNA: TGTGCCAGCAGTTTAGGGACAGGCTACGAGCAGTACTTC
J gene: TRBJ1-3; clone size: once; V gene: TRBV19; D gene: -; CDR3 protein: CASGEQGRPGNTIYF; CDR3 DNA: TGTGCCAGCGGAGAACAGGGCCGGCCTGGAAACACCATATATTTT
J gene: TRBJ1-4; clone size: -; V gene: TRBV6-6; D gene: -; CDR3 protein: CASSSAGPIGQKLFF; CDR3 DNA: TGTGCCAGCAGTTCCGCCGGCCCAATAGGTCAAAAACTGTTTTTT
J gene: TRBJ2-7; clone size: -; V gene: TRBV11-3; D gene: -; CDR3 protein: CASSSTSSYEQYF; CDR3 DNA: TGTGCCAGCAGCTCCACTTCGAGCTACGAGCAGTACTTC
J gene: TRBJ2-7; clone size: -; V gene: TRBV11-3; D gene: -; CDR3 protein: CASSLETGSSYEQYF; CDR3 DNA: TGTGCCAGCAGCTTAGAAACAGGGTCCTCCTACGAGCAGTACTTC
J gene: TRBJ2-1; clone size: -; V gene: TRBV30; D gene: -; CDR3 protein: CAWSKKAVTYNEQFF; CDR3 DNA: TGTGCCTGGAGTAAAAAAGCGGTTACCTACAATGAGCAGTTCTTC
J gene: TRBJ2-2; clone size: -; V gene: TRBV7-9; D gene: TRBD2; CDR3 protein: CASSQGGGALTGELFF; CDR3 DNA: TGTGCCAGCAGCCAAGGCGGGGGAGCCCTCACCGGGGAGCTGTTTTTT
J gene: TRBJ2-3; clone size: -; V gene: TRBV6-6; D gene: -; CDR3 protein: CAVGLPDTQYF; CDR3 DNA: TGTGCCGTCGGCCTTCCAGATACGCAGTATTTT
J gene: TRBJ2-5; clone size: -; V gene: TRBV25-1; D gene: TRBD1; CDR3 protein: CASSGGQGAQETQYF; CDR3 DNA: TGTGCCAGCAGTGGAGGACAGGGGGCACAGGAGACCCAGTACTTC
J gene: TRBJ1-1; clone size: -; V gene: TRBV9; D gene: -; CDR3 protein: CASSVNSGGTEAFF; CDR3 DNA: TGTGCCAGCAGTGTCAACTCGGGGGGCACTGAAGCTTTCTTT
J gene: TRBJ1-1; clone size: -; V gene: TRBV5-1; D gene: TRBD1; CDR3 protein: CASSIQGTGANTEAFF; CDR3 DNA: TGCGCCAGCAGCATCCAGGGGACAGGGGCGAACACTGAAGCTTTCTTT
J gene: TRBJ2-1; clone size: -; V gene: TRBV4-1; D gene: -; CDR3 protein: CASSQGRGTGSLGWNAGEQFF; CDR3 DNA: TGCGCCAGCAGCCAAGGTCGTGGTACAGGGTCTTTGGGGTGGAATGCCGGTGAGCAGTTCTTC
J gene: TRBJ2-3; clone size: -; V gene: TRBV27; D gene: -; CDR3 protein: CASRRTSTTDTQYF; CDR3 DNA: TGTGCCAGCAGACGTACTTCCACTACAGATACGCAGTATTTT
J gene: TRBJ1-1; clone size: -; V gene: TRBV29-1; D gene: -; CDR3 protein: CSVDGGVSAAFF; CDR3 DNA: TGCAGCGTTGATGGAGGGGTGTCGGCGGCTTTCTTT
J gene: TRBJ2-3; clone size: -; V gene: TRBV5-1; D gene: -; CDR3 protein: CASSLGPADSSTDTQYF; CDR3 DNA: TGCGCCAGCAGCTTGGGCCCCGCGGATTCAAGCACAGATACGCAGTATTTT